This TCR beta chain was identified during a study of cytomegalovirus exposure and HLA in healthy donors. Study results and caveats: Researchers counted roughly 150 TCR beta chains as cytomegalovirus-associated.

Repertoires were generated with immunoSEQ multiplex PCR, while TCRdb's copy carries only in-frame clones and drops some. The sample consists of 200,000 to 300,000 clones, roughly 86% of them appearing once. Germline CDR1 LNHDA, CDR2 SQIVND (reference sequence). This CDR3 contains 15 residues. The germline V and J ends were trimmed by 3 bases and 0 bases, with 8 bases remaining between them. A note on this clone: Its antigen is not known.

This chain uses TRBV19 with TRBJ2-2; D gene uncertain. This TCR came from a woman aged 25-40 years in good health and CMV-seropositive. The source material was PBMCs. This CDR3 reads CASSMSLANTGELFF. The CDR3 DNA follows: TGTGCCAGTAGTATGAGCCTAGCGAACACCGGGGAGCTGTTTTTT.